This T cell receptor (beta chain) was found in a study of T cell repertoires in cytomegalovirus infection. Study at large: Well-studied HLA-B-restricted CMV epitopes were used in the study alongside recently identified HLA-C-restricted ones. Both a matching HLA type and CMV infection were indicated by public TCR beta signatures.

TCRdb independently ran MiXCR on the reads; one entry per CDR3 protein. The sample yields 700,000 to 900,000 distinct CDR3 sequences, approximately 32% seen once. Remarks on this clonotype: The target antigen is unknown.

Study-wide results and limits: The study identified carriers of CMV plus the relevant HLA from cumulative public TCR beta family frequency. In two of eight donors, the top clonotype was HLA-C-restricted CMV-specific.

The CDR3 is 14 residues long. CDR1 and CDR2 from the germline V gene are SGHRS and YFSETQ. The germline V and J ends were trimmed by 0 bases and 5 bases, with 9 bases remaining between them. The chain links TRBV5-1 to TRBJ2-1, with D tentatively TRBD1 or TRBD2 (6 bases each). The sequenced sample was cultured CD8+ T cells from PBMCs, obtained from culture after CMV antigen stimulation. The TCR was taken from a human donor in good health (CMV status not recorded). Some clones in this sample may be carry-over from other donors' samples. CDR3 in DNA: TGCGCCAGCAGCTTGGCGGGGGCCAACAATGAGCAGTTCTTC. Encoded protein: CASSLAGANNEQFF.